A single sample is the source of the 14 T cell receptor beta chains below, sequenced in a study of blood T cell repertoires in COVID-19. Produced via immunoSEQ multiplex PCR; TCRdb's table is partial and in-frame only. The data show 200,000 or so clones, 80% to 85% seen once. The specimen was PBMCs or T cells enriched from blood (not recorded which). The receptors were gathered from a man in his forties or fifties who had recovered from COVID-19.

The chain joins TRBV30 to TRBJ2-7; D may be TRBD2 (7 bases). The CDR3 runs to 11 residues. V dropped 8 bases and J dropped 3 bases, with 11 bases sitting between them. Per germline, CDR1 GTSNPN and CDR2 SVGIG (reference sequence). CDR3 nucleotide sequence: TGTGCCCAGGGGAGGGGCTACGAGCAGTACTTC. Amino acids: CAQGRGYEQYF.

The V call is TRBV10-1, the J call TRBJ2-2; D call uncertain. The CDR3 loop spans 14 amino acids. Germline V gene data show CDR1 as WNHNN and CDR2 as SYGVQD (reference sequence). Trimming took off 4 bases at V and 1 base at J, with 7 bases between the two ends. DNA of the CDR3: TGCGCCAGCAGTGGGTCCAGGAACACCGGGGAGCTGTTTTTT. The encoded protein is CASSGSRNTGELFF.

The chain is built from TRBV3-1 (or the pseudogene TRBV3-2) and TRBJ2-7; possibly TRBD1 for D (5 bases). CDR3 length: 14 residues. Germline V gene data show CDR1 as LGHDT and CDR2 as YNNKEL (reference sequence). Trimming pared 4 bases from V and 0 bases from J, leaving 10 bases between. The CDR3 spells CASSRRQNSYEQYF. CDR3 bases: TGTGCCAGCAGCCGAAGACAGAACTCCTACGAGCAGTACTTC.

This sequence joins TRBV18 and TRBJ1-2; 12 bases are a match to TRBD1. CDR1 and CDR2 (germline): KGHSH, LQKENI. This CDR3 is 16 amino acids long. J gave up 6 bases and V 1 base, and 6 bases lay outside the gene matches. CDR3 coding DNA: TGTGCCAGCTCACCACGGGACAGGGGGCTGGTCGATGGCTACACCTTC. The encoded protein is CASSPRDRGLVDGYTF.

The chain joins TRBV4-2 to TRBJ1-4; D uncertain. CDR3 size: 14 residues. Germline V gives CDR1 LGHNA, CDR2 YNFKEQ. Trimming shortened V by 0 bases and J by 4 bases, and 6 bases separated the two germline ends. CDR3 in amino acids: CASSQDNNNEKLFF. Here the CDR3 DNA reads TGTGCCAGCAGCCAAGATAATAATAATGAAAAACTGTTTTTT.

The chain uses TRBV29-1 and TRBJ2-2; D gene unclear. The germline gives CDR1 SQVTM, CDR2 ANQGSEA. V was trimmed by 5 bases and J by 3 bases, leaving 10 bases between them. The CDR3 runs 13 residues. CDR3 sequence (DNA): TGCAGCGTTCGAAACGGTGACACCGGGGAGCTGTTTTTT. This sequence encodes CSVRNGDTGELFF.

The CDR3 is CASSHGPETQYF. DNA for the CDR3: TGTGCCAGCAGTCATGGCCCCGAGACCCAGTACTTC. The genes are TRBV28 and TRBJ2-5; D gene ambiguous. The V end lost 5 bases, the J end lost 5 bases, and 9 bases lay between the germline ends. The CDR3 extends over 12 amino acids. In germline, CDR1 is MDHEN, CDR2 SYDVKM.

This chain joins TRBV27 and TRBJ1-1; 8 bases map to TRBD1. V lost 5 bases, J lost 3 bases, and 5 bases stayed unmatched. The CDR3 spans 14 residues. Germline V gene lookup returns CDR1 MNHEY and CDR2 SMNVEV (reference sequence). The DNA of the CDR3 is TGTGCCAGCAGTAGACAGGGGTTTGACACTGAAGCTTTCTTT. Protein: CASSRQGFDTEAFF.

CDR3 region: CASSENRHPGGETQYF. In nucleotides, the CDR3 is TGTGCCAGCAGTGAAAATCGACATCCGGGAGGAGAGACCCAGTACTTC. V and J are TRBV2 and TRBJ2-5; TRBD2 matches at 7 bases. This CDR3 is built from 16 residues. Germline V lookup: CDR1 SNHLY, CDR2 FYNNEI. The junction had 10 bases not matched to a gene; V was cut back by 2 bases and J by 4 bases.

The gene calls are TRBV28 and TRBJ1-3; D remains unclear. The CDR3 covers 16 residues. V gave up 2 bases and J gave up 0 bases, with 11 bases separating them. Germline CDR1 reads MDHEN; CDR2 reads SYDVKM. CDR3 nucleotide sequence: TGTGCCAGCAGTTTAGCAGGCTCCGACTCTGGAAACACCATATATTTT. This codes for CASSLAGSDSGNTIYF.

This sequence joins TRBV10-3 and TRBJ2-1; 11 nucleotides align to TRBD2. J was trimmed by 5 bases and V by 1 base; bases with no gene match: 4. CDR3 size: 16 residues. Per the germline V gene, CDR1 is ENHRY and CDR2 is SYGVKD. The CDR3 bases are TGTGCCATCAGTGAGTACACTAGCGGGGGAAACAATGAGCAGTTCTTC. Translated: CAISEYTSGGNNEQFF.

The V call is TRBV30, the J call TRBJ1-5; 9 bases are shared with TRBD1. The CDR3 runs 15 residues. Germline trimming cut 2 bases from V and 6 bases from J; bases unmatched to any gene: 8. The germline V gene has CDR1 GTSNPN and CDR2 SVGIG (reference sequence). This chain's CDR3 is CAWSRGQGGGQPQHF. In nucleotides, the CDR3 is TGTGCCTGGAGTAGGGGACAGGGAGGCGGTCAGCCCCAGCATTTT.

This clone was seen more than once but under ten times. The chain carries TRBV28 and TRBJ1-2; 8 bases match TRBD1. Looked up from germline, CDR1 is MDHEN and CDR2 is SYDVKM. CDR3 size: 15 residues. The trim removed 2 bases at V and 7 bases at J, leaving 9 bases unmatched. The chain's CDR3 is CASSLQQQGDRGYTF. Here the CDR3 DNA reads TGTGCCAGCAGTTTACAACAACAGGGGGACCGTGGCTACACCTTC.

The V call is TRBV14, the J call TRBJ1-6; D not resolved. Trimming stripped 3 bases from V and 10 bases from J, with 10 bases between. In germline, CDR1 is SGHDN, CDR2 FVKESK. The CDR3 is made up of 13 amino acids. The CDR3 loop reads CASSQVYRSPLHF. The CDR3 DNA follows: TGTGCCAGCAGCCAGGTCTACCGATCACCCCTCCACTTT.